This TCR beta chain was captured in a study of blood T cell repertoires in COVID-19. Study background: Collection of acute and convalescent COVID-19 samples took place in the United States, Italy and Spain. Nucleic acid was either cDNA or gDNA, and it came from T cells, B-cell-depleted T cells, or PBMCs.

Per the original methods: Using reference gene primer amplification, nucleated cell counts were estimated. Profiled with immunoSEQ multiplex PCR; TCRdb holds only in-frame clones, not every one. The D gene and trimming were derived from the DNA, and the V and J assignments and clone size from that table. The sample has fewer than 80,000 clones; roughly 90% are singletons. The trim removed 4 bases at V and 6 bases at J, leaving 2 bases unmatched. Germline values: CDR1 LGHDT, CDR2 YNNKEL (reference sequence). This CDR3 comprises 14 residues. The chain has TRBV3-1 (or the pseudogene TRBV3-2) and TRBJ2-3; 12 bases line up with TRBD2. The sequence came from a human donor in a cohort sampled during active COVID-19. The sequencing input was peripheral blood. This CDR3 is CASSLTSGGDTQYF. The DNA for the CDR3 is TGTGCCAGCAGCCTTACTAGCGGGGGGGATACGCAGTATTTT.